The 5 T cell receptor beta chains presented below share a single source sample, sequenced in a study of T cells after yellow fever vaccination. One entry per CDR3 protein results from TCRdb running MiXCR on the 5' RACE reads. The sample has 250,000 to 350,000 distinct CDR3 sequences, around 8.6% seen once; the top ten hold approximately 3.3%. Specimen: CD4+ T cells sorted from PBMCs, collected 5 days after the yellow fever booster vaccination. The source of these receptors is a man between 18 and 29 years old who received the YFV17D yellow fever vaccine.

This clonotype occurred a few times. The chain recombines TRBV10-3 with TRBJ2-7, with 9 bases fitting TRBD1. J lost 7 bases, V lost 6 bases, and 10 bases had no gene match. In germline, CDR1 is ENHRY, CDR2 SYGVKD. The CDR3 sequence is 14 residues long. For the CDR3, the DNA is TGTGCCATCAGCGACAAGGACAGGGGATATGAGCAGTACTTC. As protein: CAISDKDRGYEQYF.

The rearrangement joins TRBV2 to TRBJ2-3, with TRBD2 identical over 7 bases. Germline CDR1 is SNHLY and CDR2 is FYNNEI. This CDR3 has 14 residues. Trimming removed 8 bases from V and 1 base from J; junction bases left unmatched: 6. The CDR3 is CASRTGGGTDTQYF. The DNA of the CDR3 is TGTGCCAGCCGTACGGGGGGAGGCACAGATACGCAGTATTTT. Looking up the rest from reference TRBV2 and TRBJ2-3 gives the full variable domain: EPEVTQTPSHQVTQMGQEVILRCVPISNHLYFYWYRQILGQKVEFLVSFYNNEISEKSEIFDDQFSVERPDGSNFTLKIRSTKLEDSAMYFCASRTGGGTDTQYFGPGTRLTVL.

This clonotype has a handful of counts. The chain uses TRBV4-1 and TRBJ2-5, with TRBD1 identical over 7 bases. CDR3 length: 14 amino acids. J was trimmed by 9 bases and V by 6 bases; bases with no gene match: 13. Germline CDR1 is MGHRA and CDR2 is YSYEKL. As DNA, the CDR3 is TGCGCCAGCAGTTACAACTTAGGGGGCGCGTCCCAGTACTTC. It codes for CASSYNLGGASQYF.

V and J are TRBV5-5 and TRBJ2-1; the match to TRBD1 covers 9 bases. Germline V gene lookup returns CDR1 SGHKS and CDR2 YYEKEE (reference sequence). CDR3 length equals 14 residues. The junction had 11 bases not matched to a gene; V was cut back by 4 bases and J by 12 bases. The CDR3 region has the DNA TGTGCCAGCAGCGGGACAGGGATCAATGAGGTGCAGTTCTTC. This codes for CASSGTGINEVQFF.

The chain carries TRBV27 and TRBJ2-2; the D gene is possibly TRBD2 (6 bases). This CDR3 region has 14 residues. Germline assignment: CDR1 MNHEY and CDR2 SMNVEV (reference sequence). V shed 4 bases and J shed 8 bases, with 14 bases lying between them. The chain's CDR3 is CASSYVREAGELFF. The CDR3 DNA sequence: TGTGCCAGCAGTTACGTCAGGGAGGCTGGGGAGCTGTTTTTT.